The sequence of this T cell receptor beta chain was determined in a study of T cell changes during pregnancy in multiple sclerosis. Trimming stripped 3 bases from V and 6 bases from J, with 9 bases between. There are 12 residues in the CDR3. Germline values: CDR1 MNHNS, CDR2 SASEGT. Some clones are missing from TCRdb's copy, which holds only in-frame ones; the method was immunoSEQ multiplex PCR. Among roughly 71,000 clones listed, 80% to 95% were seen once. The source is a female donor in good health, enrolled as a control in a pregnancy study. Sequencing used peripheral blood, obtained in the first trimester of pregnancy. J is TRBJ2-7 and V is TRBV6-1; D may be TRBD2 (6 bases). CDR3: CASSDGGVEQYF. As DNA, the CDR3 is TGTGCCAGCAGTGATGGCGGGGTCGAGCAGTACTTC.